This TCR beta chain was found in a study of blood T cell repertoires in COVID-19. Across the study: From T cells, B-cell-depleted T cells, or PBMCs came the material, which was cDNA or gDNA.

Data came from immunoSEQ multiplex PCR; TCRdb stores just in-frame clones and leaves some out. The table has under 200,000 clones, more than 85% seen once. Germline CDR1 reads SGHVS; CDR2 reads FQNEAQ. This CDR3 region has 16 residues. Trimming shortened V by 1 base and J by 4 bases, and 16 bases separated the two germline ends. Sequenced input: peripheral blood. V gene TRBV7-8 combines with J gene TRBJ1-1; D is undetermined. The TCR was taken from a man in his sixties with COVID-19, enrolled during active disease. CDR3 nucleotide sequence: TGTGCCAGCAGCTTAGTTAGTGGCTTTAGCGGCACTGAAGCTTTCTTT. Its translation is CASSLVSGFSGTEAFF. The whole variable domain, remainder taken from reference TRBV7-8 and TRBJ1-1, is GAGVSQSPRYKVAKRGQDVALRCDPISGHVSLFWYQQALGQGPEFLTYFQNEAQLDKSGLPSDRFFAERPEGSVSTLKIQRTQQEDSAVYLCASSLVSGFSGTEAFFGQGTRLTVV.